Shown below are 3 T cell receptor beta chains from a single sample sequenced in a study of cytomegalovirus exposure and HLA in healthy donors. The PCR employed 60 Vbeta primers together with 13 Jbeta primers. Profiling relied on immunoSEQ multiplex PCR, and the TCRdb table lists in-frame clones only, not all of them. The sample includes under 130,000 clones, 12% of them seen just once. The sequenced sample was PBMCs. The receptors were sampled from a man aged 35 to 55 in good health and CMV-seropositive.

The CDR3 DNA reads TGTGCCAGCAGCTTCACAGGGGTTTCCTCCACAGATACGCAGTATTTT. Translating gives CASSFTGVSSTDTQYF. V usage is TRBV5-8 and J usage is TRBJ2-3; 7 bases fit TRBD1. Losses at the gene ends were 2 bases for V and 2 bases for J; bases not matched to a gene: 8. The CDR3 runs 16 residues. CDR1 SGHTS and CDR2 YDEGEE come from the germline V gene. Complete variable domain (other parts from reference TRBV5-8 and TRBJ2-3): EAGVTQSPTHLIKTRGQQATLRCSPISGHTSVYWYQQALGLGLQFLLWYDEGEERNRGNFPPRFSGRQFPNYSSELNVNALELEDSALYLCASSFTGVSSTDTQYFGPGTRLTVL.

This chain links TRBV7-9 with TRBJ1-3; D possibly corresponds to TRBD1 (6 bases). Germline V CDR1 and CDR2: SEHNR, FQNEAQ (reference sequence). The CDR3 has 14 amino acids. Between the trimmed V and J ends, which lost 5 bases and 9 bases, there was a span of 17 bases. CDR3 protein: CASSRTGNERTIYF. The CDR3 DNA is TGTGCCAGCAGCCGAACAGGGAACGAGCGCACCATATATTTT.

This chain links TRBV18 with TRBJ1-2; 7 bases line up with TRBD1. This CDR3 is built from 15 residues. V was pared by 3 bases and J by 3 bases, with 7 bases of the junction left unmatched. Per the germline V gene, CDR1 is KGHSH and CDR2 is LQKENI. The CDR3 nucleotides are TGTGCCAGCTCACCTTTGACAGGGACCGACTATGGCTACACCTTC. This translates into CASSPLTGTDYGYTF.